This T cell receptor beta chain was retrieved from a study of blood T cell repertoires in COVID-19. Turning to the study itself: COVID-19 samples from acute and convalescent phases originated in the United States, Italy and Spain. PBMCs, B-cell-depleted T cells, or T cells provided the cDNA or gDNA that made up the material.

Original methodology: By means of reference gene primer amplification, nucleated cell counts were estimated. The protocol was immunoSEQ multiplex PCR, while the TCRdb copy is restricted to in-frame clones and leaves out a portion. V, J and clone size were drawn from that table, and D and trimming were deduced from the DNA. The top ten clones hold about 1.5% of a sample with 110,000 to 150,000 clones, about 90% of them seen once. The CDR3 has 13 residues. Germline values: CDR1 SGHDT, CDR2 YYEEEE. The V end lost 4 bases, the J end lost 4 bases, and 12 bases lay between the germline ends. The chain recombines TRBV5-6 with TRBJ2-7, with D tentatively TRBD1 (6 bases). Source material: peripheral blood. The receptor's source is a woman aged 60-75 years with acute or convalescent COVID-19. The CDR3 DNA follows: TGTGCCAGCAGCCAACCCGACAGGTACGAGCAGTACTTC. The encoded protein is CASSQPDRYEQYF.